These 24 T cell receptor beta chains originate from one sample sequenced in a study of blood T cell repertoires in COVID-19. Produced via immunoSEQ multiplex PCR; TCRdb's table is partial and in-frame only. Of about 320,000 clones listed, 85% to 95% are singletons. Material: PBMCs or T cells enriched from blood (not recorded which). These receptors were obtained from a young woman who had been exposed to COVID-19.

V gene TRBV18 combines with J gene TRBJ1-2; D ambiguous. The CDR3 runs to 15 residues. Trimming cost V 3 bases and J 8 bases, with 19 bases left between them. Germline V gives CDR1 KGHSH, CDR2 LQKENI. This CDR3 reads CASSPSSTAGYGYTF. In DNA, the CDR3 is TGTGCCAGCTCACCTTCATCGACGGCGGGCTACGGCTACACCTTC.

This chain's CDR3 is CASSMVTVRDEKLFF. In nucleotides, the CDR3 is TGTGCCAGTAGTATGGTGACAGTCCGCGATGAAAAACTGTTTTTT. The chain employs TRBV19 and TRBJ1-4; D might be TRBD1 (5 bases). Germline V gene data show CDR1 as LNHDA and CDR2 as SQIVND (reference sequence). CDR3 length: 15 residues. Trimming removed 3 bases from V and 6 bases from J, with 14 bases in between.

The chain joins TRBV2 to TRBJ1-1; tentative D call: TRBD1 (5 bases). Trimming cost V 7 bases and J 2 bases, with 11 bases left between them. Per the germline V gene, CDR1 is SNHLY and CDR2 is FYNNEI. This CDR3 contains 13 residues. CDR3 sequence reads: CASTRDLNTEAFF. The CDR3 DNA sequence: TGTGCCAGCACCCGGGACTTAAACACTGAAGCTTTCTTT.

The chain employs TRBV5-6 and TRBJ1-2; no firm D call. Germline V CDR1 and CDR2: SGHDT, YYEEEE. Trimming shortened V by 4 bases and J by 0 bases, and 7 bases separated the two germline ends. The CDR3 is 13 residues long. The CDR3 DNA sequence: TGTGCCAGCAGCCAAAAATCTAACTATGGCTACACCTTC. Amino acids: CASSQKSNYGYTF.

Only one count was recorded for this clone. CDR3 DNA sequence: TGCGCCAGCAGCCAAGTGGGGCAAGGTCAGCCCCAGCATTTT. Translated, it gives CASSQVGQGQPQHF. The rearrangement uses TRBV4-1 and TRBJ1-5; D is perhaps TRBD1 (5 bases). Germline CDR1 and CDR2: MGHRA and YSYEKL. The germline V and J ends were trimmed by 1 base and 6 bases, with 10 bases remaining between them. CDR3 length: 14 residues.

This sequence joins TRBV2 and TRBJ1-5, with 9 bases lining up with TRBD1. In germline, CDR1 is SNHLY, CDR2 FYNNEI. V trimming: 6 bases; J trimming: 7 bases; junction bases outside the gene matches: 4. This CDR3 has 13 residues. CDR3 protein: CASRGTGKQPQHF. In nucleotides, the CDR3 is TGTGCCAGCAGAGGGACAGGGAAGCAGCCCCAGCATTTT.

The chain is built from TRBV29-1 and TRBJ1-4; D is perhaps TRBD1 (6 bases). The CDR3 consists of 17 residues. V was cut by 6 bases and J by 3 bases, with 23 bases left in between. The V gene's germline CDR1 is SQVTM and CDR2 ANQGSEA. The CDR3 loop reads CSVGGLGGAGANEKLFF. CDR3 coding DNA: TGCAGCGTCGGTGGTTTAGGGGGGGCAGGGGCTAATGAAAAACTGTTTTTT.

V usage is TRBV18 and J usage is TRBJ1-5, with 7 bases identical to TRBD1. Germline lookup yields CDR1 KGHSH and CDR2 LQKENI. This CDR3 is built from 16 residues. V lost 6 bases and J lost 3; bases outside the gene matches: 11. The CDR3 bases are TGTGCCAGCTCCGGTGGGACAGCCTTGCTCAATCAGCCCCAGCATTTT. Residues: CASSGGTALLNQPQHF.

The chain carries TRBV10-3 and TRBJ2-1; tentatively, D is TRBD1 (6 bases). The CDR3 sequence is 13 residues long. Germline V gene sequence: CDR1 ENHRY, CDR2 SYGVKD. The germline V and J ends were trimmed by 6 bases and 3 bases, with 9 bases remaining between them. CDR3 sequence: CAISRGGYNEQFF. The DNA for the CDR3 is TGTGCCATCAGCAGGGGTGGCTACAATGAGCAGTTCTTC.

The CDR3 nucleotides read TGTGCCAGCAGCCGTAGTTACGAGCAGTACTTC. Protein: CASSRSYEQYF. The gene calls are TRBV3-1 (or the pseudogene TRBV3-2) and TRBJ2-7, with D unresolved. Trimming took off 4 bases at V and 4 bases at J, with 5 bases between the two ends. Germline-derived CDR1 and CDR2 are LGHDT and YNNKEL (reference sequence). The CDR3 consists of 11 residues.

The J gene is TRBJ1-1, the V gene TRBV7-2; 9 bases line up with TRBD1. The junction had 4 bases not matched to a gene; V was cut back by 5 bases and J by 0 bases. The germline gives CDR1 SGHTA, CDR2 FQGNSA. There are 15 residues in the CDR3. Written as DNA, the CDR3 is TGTGCCAGCAGCATACAGGGGGCTATGAACACTGAAGCTTTCTTT. This gives the protein CASSIQGAMNTEAFF. Complete variable domain (other parts from reference TRBV7-2 and TRBJ1-1): GAGVSQSPSNKVTEKGKDVELRCDPISGHTALYWYRQSLGQGLEFLIYFQGNSAPDKSGLPSDRFSAERTGGSVSTLTIQRTQQEDSAVYLCASSIQGAMNTEAFFGQGTRLTVV.

The chain joins TRBV5-4 to TRBJ2-2, with a possible D match to TRBD2 (7 bases). The CDR3 is 15 residues long. Germline V gene sequence: CDR1 SGHNT, CDR2 YYREEE (reference sequence). V lost 0 bases and J 5 bases, leaving 11 bases between the germline ends. CDR3 sequence reads: CASSLARGATGELFF. The CDR3 DNA follows: TGTGCCAGCAGCTTGGCCCGGGGGGCGACCGGGGAGCTGTTTTTT.

This sequence joins TRBV27 and TRBJ1-5, with D perhaps matching TRBD1 (5 bases). V lost 0 bases and J 7 bases, leaving 10 bases between the germline ends. The germline CDR1 and CDR2 sequences are MNHEY and SMNVEV (reference sequence). The CDR3 totals 14 residues. CDR3 loop: CASSLSGTKQPQHF. CDR3 nucleotides: TGTGCCAGCAGTTTATCAGGGACTAAGCAGCCCCAGCATTTT.

This clone appeared once. The chain is built from TRBV7-2 and TRBJ2-7; TRBD2 matches at 10 bases. The CDR3 loop spans 15 amino acids. Germline CDR1 reads SGHTA; CDR2 reads FQGNSA. J was trimmed by 4 bases and V by 2 bases; bases with no gene match: 5. CDR3 residues: CASSLWLAGGYEQYF. DNA for the CDR3: TGTGCCAGCAGCTTATGGTTAGCGGGGGGATACGAGCAGTACTTC.

This clone showed up just a few times. The chain employs TRBV6-5 and TRBJ1-2; 9 bases agree with TRBD1. J lost 6 bases, V lost 2 bases, and 4 bases had no gene match. Germline V CDR1 and CDR2: MNHEY, SVGAGI. The length of the CDR3 is 14 residues. Written as DNA, the CDR3 is TGTGCCAGCAGTTACGGGACAGGGTTGAATGGCTACACCTTC. It codes for CASSYGTGLNGYTF.

The genes are TRBV19 and TRBJ2-1, with 7 bases fitting TRBD1. V lost 6 bases to trimming and J lost 2 bases; unmatched junction nucleotides: 7. Germline V CDR1 and CDR2: LNHDA, SQIVND (reference sequence). The CDR3 consists of 15 residues. The CDR3: CASSLTGLTYNEQFF. DNA for the CDR3: TGTGCCAGTAGCCTGACAGGGTTAACCTACAATGAGCAGTTCTTC.

The chain joins TRBV19 to TRBJ2-1; TRBD1 is a possible D gene (6 bases). The CDR3 is 14 amino acids. CDR1 LNHDA and CDR2 SQIVND come from the germline V gene (reference sequence). Trimming removed 9 bases from V and 1 base from J, with 13 bases in between. CDR3 amino acids: CASKAGVSYNEQFF. For the CDR3, the DNA is TGTGCCAGCAAGGCAGGGGTATCCTACAATGAGCAGTTCTTC.

As concerns this clone: The same CDR3 can be traced to other DNA sequences in this sample. The rearrangement links TRBV5-4 to TRBJ1-1, with D hard to call. Trimming shortened V by 0 bases and J by 1 base, and 4 bases separated the two germline ends. Germline loops: CDR1 SGHNT, CDR2 YYREEE (reference sequence). The CDR3 loop spans 13 amino acids. CDR3 protein: CASSLDRNTEAFF. DNA for the CDR3: TGTGCCAGCAGCTTGGACAGGAACACTGAAGCTTTCTTT.

The table lists this clone with a count of one. J is TRBJ1-1 and V is TRBV4-1; 7 nucleotides match TRBD1. J was trimmed by 0 bases and V by 1 base; bases with no gene match: 5. The germline CDR1 and CDR2 sequences are MGHRA and YSYEKL. This CDR3 region has 16 residues. The CDR3 coding sequence is TGCGCCAGCAGCCAAGGATTTGACAGGGTGAACACTGAAGCTTTCTTT. This encodes CASSQGFDRVNTEAFF.

The V gene is TRBV6-2 or TRBV6-3, the J gene TRBJ2-3, with D possibly matching TRBD2 (6 bases). Looked up from germline, CDR1 is MNHEY and CDR2 is SVGEGT. CDR3 size: 16 residues. V was pared by 0 bases and J by 8 bases, with 18 bases between. This CDR3 is CASSYSGGSPRGTQYF. The CDR3 DNA is TGTGCCAGCAGTTACTCCGGGGGTTCCCCCCGGGGTACGCAGTATTTT.

A single count supports this clone. The CDR3 region has the DNA TGTGCCAGCAGGGGCCAGGGGGCGCGAAACACTGAAGCTTTCTTT. Its translation: CASRGQGARNTEAFF. The chain combines TRBV6-5 with TRBJ1-1; 8 bases match TRBD1. CDR3 length: 15 amino acids. The junction had 8 bases not matched to a gene; V was cut back by 6 bases and J by 2 bases. The germline CDR1 and CDR2 sequences are MNHEY and SVGAGI.

The chain is built from TRBV7-6 and TRBJ2-7; a weak D match, TRBD2 (6 bases). V shed 1 base and J shed 0 bases, with 7 bases lying between them. Germline CDR1 SGHVS, CDR2 FNYEAQ. CDR3 length equals 14 residues. The CDR3 spells CASSLGGASYEQYF. The CDR3, as DNA: TGTGCCAGCAGCTTAGGCGGGGCCTCCTACGAGCAGTACTTC. Drawing the rest from reference TRBV7-6 and TRBJ2-7, the complete variable domain is GAGVSQSPRYKVTKRGQDVALRCDPISGHVSLYWYRQALGQGPEFLTYFNYEAQQDKSGLPNDRFSAERPEGSISTLTIQRTEQRDSAMYRCASSLGGASYEQYFGPGTRLTVT.

The V gene is TRBV19, the J gene TRBJ1-5; D may be TRBD1 (6 bases). Between the trimmed V and J ends, which lost 4 bases and 3 bases, there was a span of 13 bases. The CDR3 extends over 15 amino acids. CDR1 is LNHDA and CDR2 is SQIVND in the germline V gene (reference sequence). CDR3 coding DNA: TGTGCCAGTAGTAGGGATAGGGGGTTCAATCAGCCCCAGCATTTT. Residues: CASSRDRGFNQPQHF.

This rearrangement joins TRBV15 to TRBJ1-4, with D unresolved. Germline V gives CDR1 LNHNV, CDR2 YYDKDF (reference sequence). The CDR3 totals 15 residues. The V and J ends lost 3 bases and 5 bases respectively, with 13 bases between them. The DNA for the CDR3 is TGTGCCACCAGCAGGGGAGGGCCCTCAAATGAAAAACTGTTTTTT. Protein sequence: CATSRGGPSNEKLFF.